This T cell receptor beta chain was retrieved from a study of CD8+ T cells in alopecia areata. CDR1 is SGHRS and CDR2 is YFSETQ in the germline V gene. The CDR3 runs to 16 residues. Losses at the gene ends were 4 bases for V and 5 bases for J; bases not matched to a gene: 10. Reverse transcribed after extraction, RNA yielded cDNA as the sequencing template. Measured with immunoSEQ multiplex PCR; TCRdb has only the in-frame clones, and not every one. The sample has 80,000 to 100,000 clones, 40% to 55% seen once. Specimens obtained from alopecia areata patients comprised lesional scalp punch biopsies and peripheral blood.

The receptor comes from a human donor with alopecia areata. V is TRBV5-1 and J is TRBJ1-1; the match to TRBD1 covers 11 bases. Sample: CD4+ T cells sorted from blood. The CDR3 DNA reads as TGCGCCAGCAGCCAACGGACAGGGGGCGGAGAGACTGAAGCTTTCTTT. This gives the protein CASSQRTGGGETEAFF. Drawing the rest from reference TRBV5-1 and TRBJ1-1, the complete variable domain is KAGVTQTPRYLIKTRGQQVTLSCSPISGHRSVSWYQQTPGQGLQFLFEYFSETQRNKGNFPGRFSGRQFSNSRSEMNVSTLELGDSALYLCASSQRTGGGETEAFFGQGTRLTVV.